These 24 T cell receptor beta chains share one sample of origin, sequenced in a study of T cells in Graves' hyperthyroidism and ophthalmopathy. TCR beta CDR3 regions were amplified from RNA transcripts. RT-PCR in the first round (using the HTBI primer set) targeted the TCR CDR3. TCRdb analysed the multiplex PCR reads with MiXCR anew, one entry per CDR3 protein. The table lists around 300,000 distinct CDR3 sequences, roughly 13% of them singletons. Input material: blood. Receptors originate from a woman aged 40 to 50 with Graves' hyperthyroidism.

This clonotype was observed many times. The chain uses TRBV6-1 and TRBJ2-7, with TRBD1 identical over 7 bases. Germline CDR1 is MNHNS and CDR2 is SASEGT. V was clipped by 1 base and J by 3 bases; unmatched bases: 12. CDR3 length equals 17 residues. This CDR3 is CASSEEGAGSGLYEQYF. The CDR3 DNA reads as TGTGCCAGCAGTGAAGAGGGGGCGGGCTCTGGCCTCTACGAGCAGTACTTC.

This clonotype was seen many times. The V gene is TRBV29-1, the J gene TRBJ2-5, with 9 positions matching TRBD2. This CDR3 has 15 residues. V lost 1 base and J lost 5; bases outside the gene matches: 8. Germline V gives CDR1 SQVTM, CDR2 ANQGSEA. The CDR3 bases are TGCAGCGTTGAAGGGGAACGGACTAGCGAGGAGACCCAGTACTTC. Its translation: CSVEGERTSEETQYF.

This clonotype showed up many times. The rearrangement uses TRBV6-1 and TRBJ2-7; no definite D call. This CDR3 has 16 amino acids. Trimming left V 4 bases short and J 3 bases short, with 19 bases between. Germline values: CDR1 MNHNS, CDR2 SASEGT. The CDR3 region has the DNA TGTGCCAGCAGTGTCCTCTCGACGGAGCCGATCTACGAGCAGTACTTC. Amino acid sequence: CASSVLSTEPIYEQYF.

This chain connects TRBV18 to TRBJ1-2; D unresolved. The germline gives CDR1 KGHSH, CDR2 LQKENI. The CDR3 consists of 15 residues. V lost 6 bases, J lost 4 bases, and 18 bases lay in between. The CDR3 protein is CASSRQVLMRYGYTF. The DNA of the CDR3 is TGTGCCAGCTCCCGTCAGGTCCTTATGCGCTATGGCTACACCTTC.

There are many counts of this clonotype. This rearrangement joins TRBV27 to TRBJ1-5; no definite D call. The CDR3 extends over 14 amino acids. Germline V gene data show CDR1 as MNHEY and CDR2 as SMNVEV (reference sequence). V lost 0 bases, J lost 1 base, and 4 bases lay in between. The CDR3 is CASSLSLSNQPQHF. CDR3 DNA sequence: TGTGCCAGCAGTTTATCGTTGAGCAATCAGCCCCAGCATTTT.

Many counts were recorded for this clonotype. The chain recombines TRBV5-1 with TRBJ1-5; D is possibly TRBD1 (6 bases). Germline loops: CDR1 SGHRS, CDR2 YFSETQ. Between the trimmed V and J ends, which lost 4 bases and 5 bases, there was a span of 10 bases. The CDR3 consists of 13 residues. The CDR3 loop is CASSPQGDQPQHF. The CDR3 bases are TGCGCCAGCAGCCCACAGGGAGATCAGCCCCAGCATTTT.

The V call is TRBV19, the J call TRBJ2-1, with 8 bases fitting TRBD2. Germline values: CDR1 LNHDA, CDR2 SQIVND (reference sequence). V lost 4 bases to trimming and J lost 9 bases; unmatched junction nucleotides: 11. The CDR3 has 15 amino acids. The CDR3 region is CASSTSGTRSGEQFF. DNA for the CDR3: TGTGCCAGTAGTACATCCGGGACTAGATCGGGTGAGCAGTTCTTC.

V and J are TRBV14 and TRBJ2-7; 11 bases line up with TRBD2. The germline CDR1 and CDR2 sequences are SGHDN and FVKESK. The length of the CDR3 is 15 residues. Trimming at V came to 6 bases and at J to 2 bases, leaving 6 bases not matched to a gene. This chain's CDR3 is CASRLAGGPPYEQYF. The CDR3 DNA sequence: TGTGCCAGCAGGCTAGCGGGAGGCCCCCCCTACGAGCAGTACTTC.

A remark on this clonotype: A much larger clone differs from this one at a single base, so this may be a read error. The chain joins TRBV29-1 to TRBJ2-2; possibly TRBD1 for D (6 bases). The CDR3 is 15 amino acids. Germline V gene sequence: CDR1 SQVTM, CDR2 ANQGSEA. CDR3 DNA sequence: TGCAGCGTCAGAGGGCCCAGGGGCGACACCGGGGAGCTGCTTTTT. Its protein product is CSVRGPRGDTGELLF.

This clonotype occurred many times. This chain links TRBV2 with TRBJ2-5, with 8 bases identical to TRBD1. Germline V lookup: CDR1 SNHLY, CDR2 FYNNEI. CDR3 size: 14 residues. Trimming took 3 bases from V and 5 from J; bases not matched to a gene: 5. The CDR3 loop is CASSDQGAWETQYF. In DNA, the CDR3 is TGTGCCAGCAGTGATCAGGGGGCTTGGGAGACCCAGTACTTC.

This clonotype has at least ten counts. The CDR3 loop is CASSLDGGDTEAFF. The CDR3 DNA sequence: TGCGCCAGCAGCTTGGATGGGGGGGACACTGAAGCTTTCTTT. The V and J genes are TRBV5-1 and TRBJ1-1, with D perhaps matching TRBD1 (5 bases). V was clipped by 0 bases and J by 3 bases, with 9 bases between them. The CDR3 runs 14 residues. Germline lookup yields CDR1 SGHRS and CDR2 YFSETQ.

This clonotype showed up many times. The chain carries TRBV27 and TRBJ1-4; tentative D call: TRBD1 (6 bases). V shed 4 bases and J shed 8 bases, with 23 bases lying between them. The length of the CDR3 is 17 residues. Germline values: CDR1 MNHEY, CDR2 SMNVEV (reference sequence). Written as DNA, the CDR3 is TGTGCCAGCAGTTCATTAGTCCCACCGGGACACCGCGAAAAACTGTTTTTT. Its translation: CASSSLVPPGHREKLFF. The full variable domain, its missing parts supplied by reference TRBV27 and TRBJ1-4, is EAQVTQNPRYLITVTGKKLTVTCSQNMNHEYMSWYRQDPGLGLRQIYYSMNVEVTDKGDVPEGYKVSRKEKRNFPLILESPSPNQTSLYFCASSSLVPPGHREKLFFGSGTQLSVL.

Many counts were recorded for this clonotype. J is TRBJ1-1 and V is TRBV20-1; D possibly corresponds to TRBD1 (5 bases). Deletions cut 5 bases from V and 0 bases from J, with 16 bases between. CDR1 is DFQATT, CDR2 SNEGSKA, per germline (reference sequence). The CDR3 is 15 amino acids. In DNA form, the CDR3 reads TGCAGTGCTCCATATAATCTGGGGGTGAACACTGAAGCTTTCTTT. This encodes CSAPYNLGVNTEAFF.

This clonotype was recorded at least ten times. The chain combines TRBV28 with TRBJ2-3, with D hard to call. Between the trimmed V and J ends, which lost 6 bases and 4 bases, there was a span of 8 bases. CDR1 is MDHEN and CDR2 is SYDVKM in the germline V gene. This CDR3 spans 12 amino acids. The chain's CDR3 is CASSVWADTQYF. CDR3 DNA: TGTGCCAGCAGCGTATGGGCAGATACGCAGTATTTT. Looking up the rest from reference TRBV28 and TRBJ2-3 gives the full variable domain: DVKVTQSSRYLVKRTGEKVFLECVQDMDHENMFWYRQDPGLGLRLIYFSYDVKMKEKGDIPEGYSVSREKKERFSLILESASTNQTSMYLCASSVWADTQYFGPGTRLTVL.

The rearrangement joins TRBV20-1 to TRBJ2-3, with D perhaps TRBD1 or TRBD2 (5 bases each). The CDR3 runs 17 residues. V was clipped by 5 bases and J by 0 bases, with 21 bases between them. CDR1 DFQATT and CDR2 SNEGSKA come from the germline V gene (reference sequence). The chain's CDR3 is CSAGAGTHGPSTDTQYF. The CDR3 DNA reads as TGCAGTGCTGGGGCGGGCACTCATGGGCCTAGCACAGATACGCAGTATTTT.

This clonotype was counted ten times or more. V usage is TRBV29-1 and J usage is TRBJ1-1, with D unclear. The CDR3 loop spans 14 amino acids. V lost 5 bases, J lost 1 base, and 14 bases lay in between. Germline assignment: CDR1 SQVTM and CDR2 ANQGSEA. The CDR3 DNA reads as TGCAGCGTTCTCGGTTTAAGACCGAACACTGAAGCTTTCTTT. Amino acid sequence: CSVLGLRPNTEAFF.

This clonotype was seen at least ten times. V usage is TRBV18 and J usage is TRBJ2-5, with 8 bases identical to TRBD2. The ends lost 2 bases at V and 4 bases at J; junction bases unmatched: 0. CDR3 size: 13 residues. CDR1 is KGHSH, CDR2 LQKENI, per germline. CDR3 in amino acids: CASSPAGGETQYF. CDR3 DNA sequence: TGTGCCAGCTCACCAGCGGGAGGAGAGACCCAGTACTTC.

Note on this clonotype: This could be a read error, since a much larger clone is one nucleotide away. The CDR3 sequence is CSVEDRIAGERAQETQYF. The CDR3 DNA reads TGCAGCGTTGAAGATCGAATAGCGGGAGAGCGGGCGCAAGAGACCCAGTACTTC. J is TRBJ2-5 and V is TRBV29-1; 9 bases are shared with TRBD2. V was pared by 0 bases and J by 2 bases, with 13 bases of the junction left unmatched. Looked up from germline, CDR1 is SQVTM and CDR2 is ANQGSEA. The CDR3 runs to 18 residues.

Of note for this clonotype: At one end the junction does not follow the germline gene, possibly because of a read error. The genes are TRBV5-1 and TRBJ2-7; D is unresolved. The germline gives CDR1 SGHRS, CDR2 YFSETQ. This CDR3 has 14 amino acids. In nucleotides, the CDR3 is TGCGCCGGCAGCTTGGAGCAGGCGAGCTACGAGCAGTACTTC. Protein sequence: CAGSLEQASYEQYF.

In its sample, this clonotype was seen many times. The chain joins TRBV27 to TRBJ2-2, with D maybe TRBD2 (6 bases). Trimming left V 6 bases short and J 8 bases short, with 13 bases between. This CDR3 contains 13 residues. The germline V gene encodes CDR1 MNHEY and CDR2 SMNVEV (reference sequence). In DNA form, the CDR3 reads TGTGCCAGCAGGGCGGGGATCAAAGGGGAGCTGTTTTTT. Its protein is CASRAGIKGELFF.

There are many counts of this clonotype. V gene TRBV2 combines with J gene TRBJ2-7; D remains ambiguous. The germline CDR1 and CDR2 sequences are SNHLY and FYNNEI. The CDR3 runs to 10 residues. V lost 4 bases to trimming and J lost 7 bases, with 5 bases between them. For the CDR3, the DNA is TGTGCCAGCAGTGTTAATGAGCAGTACTTC. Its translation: CASSVNEQYF.

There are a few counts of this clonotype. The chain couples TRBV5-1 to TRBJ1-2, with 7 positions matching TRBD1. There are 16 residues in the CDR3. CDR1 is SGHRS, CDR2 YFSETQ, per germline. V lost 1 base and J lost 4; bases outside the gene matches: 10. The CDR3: CASSLTGQTDSYGYTF. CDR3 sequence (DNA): TGCGCCAGCAGCTTGACGGGACAGACCGACAGCTATGGCTACACCTTC.

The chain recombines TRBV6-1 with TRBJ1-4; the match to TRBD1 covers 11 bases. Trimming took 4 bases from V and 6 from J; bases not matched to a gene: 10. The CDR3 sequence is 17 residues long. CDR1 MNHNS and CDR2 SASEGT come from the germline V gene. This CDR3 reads CASSALTGTGGYEKLFF. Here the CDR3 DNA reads TGTGCCAGCAGTGCCTTGACCGGGACAGGGGGTTATGAAAAACTGTTTTTT.

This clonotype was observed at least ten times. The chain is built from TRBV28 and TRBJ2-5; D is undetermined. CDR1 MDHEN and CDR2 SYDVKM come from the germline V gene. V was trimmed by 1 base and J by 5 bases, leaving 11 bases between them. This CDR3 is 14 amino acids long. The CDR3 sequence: CASSLYGFRETQYF. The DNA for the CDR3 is TGTGCCAGCAGTTTATATGGGTTTCGGGAGACCCAGTACTTC.